This T cell receptor beta chain was sequenced for a study of memory CD4+ T cells and cytomegalovirus serostatus. Single viable CD3+CD4+CD8-CD45RO+ cells were sorted as the memory CD4+ T cells. A word on this clone: The antigen is not known.

Study outcomes and limitations: Suggested: most of the CMV-linked TCR signature lies in CD4+ memory cells. Of approximately 160 reported CMV TCRbeta sequences, roughly 70 were found in memory CD4+ repertoires.

Original analysis: After removing out-of-frame reads, 2 million to 2.5 million distinct TCRbeta sequences remained. Method: immunoSEQ multiplex PCR; TCRdb's copy keeps in-frame clones and lacks some. V and J calls and clone size are those listed in that table; D and trimming were worked out from the DNA. The sample contains approximately 45,000 clones, around three quarters of which appear only once. V lost 5 bases, J lost 3 bases, and 4 bases stayed unmatched. From germline, CDR1 is SGHAT and CDR2 FQNNGV. The CDR3 runs 15 residues. This receptor was identified in an adult in good health and CMV-seronegative. Sample: memory CD4+ T cells from blood. This chain links TRBV11-2 with TRBJ1-5, with 10 bases identical to TRBD1. CDR3 nucleotide sequence: TGTGCCAGCAGCCTTGGGACAGGGGCCAATCAGCCCCAGCATTTT. As protein: CASSLGTGANQPQHF.